A single sample gave rise to the 20 T cell receptor beta chains below, sequenced in a study of blood T cell repertoires in COVID-19. Measured with immunoSEQ multiplex PCR; TCRdb has only the in-frame clones, and not every one. The table shows roughly 140,000 clones, with around 80% occurring only once. Sequences were obtained from peripheral blood. These receptors were taken from a woman in her 50s in a cohort sampled during active or convalescent COVID-19.

The rearrangement uses TRBV19 and TRBJ2-1; TRBD2 aligns across 14 bases. The CDR3 totals 18 residues. V was pared by 5 bases and J by 4 bases, with 10 bases of the junction left unmatched. The germline V gene encodes CDR1 LNHDA and CDR2 SQIVND (reference sequence). The CDR3 is CASSSGLAGVNPYNEQFF. DNA of the CDR3: TGTGCCAGTAGTTCGGGACTAGCGGGGGTTAACCCTTACAATGAGCAGTTCTTC.

The chain links TRBV7-3 to TRBJ1-2, with D possibly TRBD1 on 6 matching bases. The germline V gene has CDR1 SGHTA and CDR2 FQGTGA. The CDR3 length is 13 residues. The ends were cut back, 2 bases at V and 4 bases at J, with 8 bases in the middle. The chain's CDR3 is CASSLEQGYGYTF. CDR3 DNA sequence: TGTGCCAGCAGCTTAGAACAGGGCTATGGCTACACCTTC.

The chain carries TRBV20-1 and TRBJ2-5; D gene uncertain. CDR1 is DFQATT and CDR2 is SNEGSKA in the germline V gene (reference sequence). The CDR3 is 11 residues long. V lost 3 bases to trimming and J lost 1 base, with 3 bases between them. CDR3 sequence reads: CSASRQETQYF. The CDR3 DNA is TGCAGTGCTAGCCGCCAAGAGACCCAGTACTTC.

The chain couples TRBV9 to TRBJ1-3, with 7 bases aligning to TRBD1. V was pared by 3 bases and J by 3 bases, with 9 bases of the junction left unmatched. The CDR3 loop spans 16 amino acids. The germline CDR1 and CDR2 sequences are SGDLS and YYNGEE. CDR3 loop: CASSASRGQIGNTIYF. The CDR3 bases are TGTGCCAGCAGCGCCTCACGGGGACAGATTGGAAACACCATATATTTT. The full variable domain, its missing parts supplied by reference TRBV9 and TRBJ1-3, is DSGVTQTPKHLITATGQRVTLRCSPRSGDLSVYWYQQSLDQGLQFLIQYYNGEERAKGNILERFSAQQFPDLHSELNLSSLELGDSALYFCASSASRGQIGNTIYFGEGSWLTVV.

The chain's CDR3 is CASSQGAGQPQHF. CDR3 in DNA: TGCGCCAGCAGCCAGGGGGCAGGGCAGCCCCAGCATTTT. The rearrangement links TRBV10-1 to TRBJ1-5, with 8 nucleotides matching TRBD1. Trimming at V came to 6 bases and at J to 7 bases, leaving 5 bases not matched to a gene. The germline gives CDR1 WNHNN, CDR2 SYGVQD (reference sequence). CDR3 length: 13 residues.

The chain combines TRBV29-1 with TRBJ2-5, with D tentatively TRBD1 (6 bases). Germline CDR1 reads SQVTM; CDR2 reads ANQGSEA. Trimming left V 3 bases short and J 7 bases short, with 9 bases between. CDR3 length equals 11 residues. CDR3 loop: CSVDGGRTQYF. DNA for the CDR3: TGCAGCGTTGATGGGGGCAGGACCCAGTACTTC.

A single count supports this clone. The chain combines TRBV6-5 with TRBJ2-7; D might be TRBD2 (6 bases). There are 14 residues in the CDR3. Trimming cost V 2 bases and J 3 bases, with 11 bases left between them. CDR1 MNHEY and CDR2 SVGAGI come from the germline V gene. The CDR3 loop reads CASSYGGRGYEQYF. The DNA for the CDR3 is TGTGCCAGCAGTTACGGAGGGAGAGGCTACGAGCAGTACTTC.

CDR3 protein: CASSLARGAGSPLHF. CDR3 bases: TGTGCCAGCAGCTTAGCGCGGGGGGCAGGTTCACCCCTCCACTTT. The rearrangement links TRBV7-9 to TRBJ1-6; perhaps TRBD1 as D (6 bases). Germline CDR1 and CDR2: SEHNR and FQNEAQ (reference sequence). There are 15 residues in the CDR3. V lost 0 bases, J lost 9 bases, and 12 bases lay in between.

V and J are TRBV21-1 and TRBJ2-1; the table's D call, TRBD2, was not checked against the DNA. TRBV21-1 is a recognized pseudogene. The CDR3 sequence is 16 residues long. The CDR3 DNA reads TGTGCCAGCAGCAAAAGTTCGACTAGCTACTACAATGAGCAGTTCTTC. It translates to CASSKSSTSYYNEQFF.

This clone appeared once. The chain recombines TRBV9 with TRBJ2-1; D perhaps matches TRBD2 (6 bases). This CDR3 contains 16 residues. In germline, CDR1 is SGDLS, CDR2 YYNGEE. Deletions cut 7 bases from V and 2 bases from J, with 19 bases between. Here the CDR3 DNA reads TGTGCCAGCCTGGAGGTCAAACTAGCTACCTACAATGAGCAGTTCTTC. Translation: CASLEVKLATYNEQFF.

The chain uses TRBV20-1 and TRBJ2-1; D may be TRBD1 (5 bases). V was pared by 3 bases and J by 5 bases, with 8 bases between. This CDR3 is 12 amino acids long. CDR1 and CDR2 (germline): DFQATT, SNEGSKA (reference sequence). The DNA of the CDR3 is TGCAGTGCTAGTGTGGGGCACAATGAGCAGTTCTTC. This translates into CSASVGHNEQFF.

The CDR3 region is CASSMTSTLNTEAFF. In DNA, the CDR3 is TGTGCCAGTAGTATGACTTCTACCTTGAACACTGAAGCTTTCTTT. This rearrangement joins TRBV19 to TRBJ1-1, with unresolved D. The CDR3 totals 15 residues. V gave up 3 bases and J gave up 0 bases, with 11 bases separating them. CDR1 is LNHDA and CDR2 is SQIVND in the germline V gene (reference sequence).

The sample holds a few counts of this clone. The gene calls are TRBV2 and TRBJ1-2; 8 positions match TRBD1. The CDR3 contains 12 residues. The junction had 3 bases not matched to a gene; V was cut back by 4 bases and J by 8 bases. CDR1 is SNHLY and CDR2 is FYNNEI in the germline V gene. The CDR3 DNA is TGTGCCAGCAGTGCGGACAGGGTCGGCTACACCTTC. It is translated as CASSADRVGYTF.

The V and J genes are TRBV6-5 and TRBJ1-2; D perhaps matches TRBD1 (5 bases). Trimming cost V 2 bases and J 8 bases, with 12 bases left between them. CDR3 length: 13 residues. CDR1 MNHEY and CDR2 SVGAGI come from the germline V gene. The CDR3, as DNA: TGTGCCAGCAGTTACGGTCCCCAGGGCGGCTACACCTTC. Translating gives CASSYGPQGGYTF.

This clone was recorded a few times. The chain is built from TRBV3-1 (or the pseudogene TRBV3-2) and TRBJ2-5; maybe TRBD2 (6 bases). This CDR3 region has 19 residues. Germline V gene lookup returns CDR1 LGHDT and CDR2 YNNKEL (reference sequence). V dropped 1 base and J dropped 3 bases, with 24 bases sitting between them. DNA for the CDR3: TGTGCCAGCAGCCAAGGAATCGTACTCACCGGGACTCAGAAAGAGACCCAGTACTTC. Protein sequence: CASSQGIVLTGTQKETQYF.

This clone has a single count. The gene calls are TRBV27 and TRBJ2-5, with a possible D match to TRBD2 (5 bases). V gave up 2 bases and J gave up 5 bases, with 12 bases separating them. The CDR3 is 14 amino acids. In germline, CDR1 is MNHEY, CDR2 SMNVEV (reference sequence). The chain's CDR3 is CASSLDASWETQYF. CDR3 sequence (DNA): TGTGCCAGCAGTTTAGATGCTAGCTGGGAGACCCAGTACTTC.

Regarding this clone: The junction does not match germline at one end; this may be a read error. This chain uses TRBV9 with TRBJ1-1, with 12 bases fitting TRBD1. Looked up from germline, CDR1 is SGDLS and CDR2 is YYNGEE. The CDR3 totals 12 residues. The CDR3 loop reads CASSPGTGGWIF. CDR3 in DNA: TGTGCCAGCAGCCCCGGGACAGGGGGCTGGATCTTT.

The V call is TRBV27, the J call TRBJ1-2, with D tentatively TRBD1 (6 bases). This CDR3 region has 14 residues. The V and J ends lost 8 bases and 7 bases respectively, with 20 bases between them. Germline-derived CDR1 and CDR2 are MNHEY and SMNVEV (reference sequence). The CDR3 region is CASGLQGGFGGYTF. In nucleotides, the CDR3 is TGTGCCAGCGGCTTACAGGGAGGGTTTGGTGGCTACACCTTC.

The gene calls are TRBV2 and TRBJ2-7, with D perhaps TRBD1 (7 bases). Trimming stripped 7 bases from V and 6 bases from J, with 28 bases between. CDR3 size: 17 residues. The germline CDR1 and CDR2 sequences are SNHLY and FYNNEI. The CDR3 DNA is TGTGCCAGCAAGCAAACGGGACAGTCTCGTTCCGGGAGCGAGCAGTACTTC. Encoded protein: CASKQTGQSRSGSEQYF.

The genes are TRBV3-1 (or the pseudogene TRBV3-2) and TRBJ2-7, with 8 bases that match TRBD1. From germline, CDR1 is LGHDT and CDR2 YNNKEL (reference sequence). With 4 bases clipped from V and 4 bases from J, the junction kept 6 bases outside the gene matches. The CDR3 has 14 amino acids. The CDR3 DNA reads TGTGCCAGCAGCCGCCCCGACAGGGGATACGAGCAGTACTTC. Its protein product is CASSRPDRGYEQYF.